Detailed here is one T cell receptor (beta chain). This clone is deemed medium-sized (0.01 to 0.1%). Its antigen target is currently unknown. Base qualities were left out, and no much larger clone turns up one base away. This specimen belongs to a study of PD-1 blockade in classical Hodgkin lymphoma (TCRdb year 2020). In the study overall: Nivolumab dosing was 3 mg/kg intravenously every 2 weeks, continuing until either disease progression or unacceptable toxicity. To define a peripheral blood immune signature of response to PD-1 blockade in classical Hodgkin lymphoma, the study combined TCR beta sequencing with CyTOF. What the research found in general, with its limitations: Baseline TCR diversity was reported as lower in newly diagnosed patients than in healthy donors, and lower still in relapsed/refractory patients. The study was restricted to a single clinical trial cohort, and the causes of repertoire differences, possibly disease activity or prior therapy, were left undefined. Baseline diversity similar to that of newly diagnosed patients was observed in trial patients achieving complete response, whereas significantly lower diversity was observed in partial responders and progressors. CD4+ but not CD8+ TCR diversity rose significantly by C4D1 (p=0.0027 vs p=0.16), most apparent in complete responders (p=0.02). Patients starting nivolumab less than 1 year after ASCT had lower diversity and were excluded from later analyses to avoid confounding by immune reconstitution.

The CDR3 sequence holds 13 residues, the cysteine and phenylalanine included. Only CDR3 DNA is held: 39 bases, read in frame from base 1. The junction carries 9 bases between V and J, which are trimmed by 2 bases and 5 bases respectively. In the germline V gene, CDR1 corresponds to ENHRY and CDR2 to SYGVKD. Genomic DNA was extracted with the Qiagen DNeasy kit from unsorted PBMCs and from negatively selected CD4+ and CD8+ fractions. Using primers that anneal to V and J segments, immunoSEQ multiplex PCR amplified the TCR beta CDR3 regions. A synthetic immune receptor repertoire was used to minimize amplification bias, and any remaining bias was removed computationally after sequencing. Regarding the original processing steps: Repertoire diversity was quantified as the Shannon entropy index using custom Python scripts. The unsorted, CD4+ and CD8+ repertoires were each analyzed separately, with the exception of combined analyses, where CD4+ and CD8+ sequences were merged in silico. Clonal expansion was defined as a frequency increase of at least 2-fold after treatment compared with C1D1, and clones undetected at baseline were assigned a pseudocount of 0.5. Singleton clones were defined as clones with 0 or 1 copy at C1D1, and non-singleton clones were defined as clones with 2 or more copies. Clones expanded in unsorted samples were assigned a CD4+, CD8+ or unknown annotation through matching of protein sequences in sorted samples from the same patient. Diversity changes from C1D1 to C4D1 were tested in paired samples using Wilcoxon tests. The table was pulled from immuneACCESS by TCRdb, which kept in-frame rearrangements only. Such tables lose some clones; where checked, under half of the loss comes from unresolved V genes, and the rest has no known cause. Clone size and the V and J calls come from that table; the DNA yielded D and trimming. The sample data list about 42,000 clones, and approximately 70% of these were observed just once. Roughly 3% of the sample lies in the top ten.

The meaning of the sample's time point label: cycle 1 day 1 (C1D1), immediately before nivolumab initiation. Every trial patient had relapsed after autologous stem cell transplantation, and cohorts A, B and C differed in prior brentuximab vedotin exposure. The trial cohort comprised about 60 patients with relapsed/refractory classical Hodgkin lymphoma whose best overall responses were complete response, partial response or progressive disease. In the multi-cohort phase II CheckMate 205 trial, trial patients received single-agent nivolumab. Best overall response was determined by an independent review committee according to the 2007 International Working Group response criteria. Trial PBMCs were collected just before the start of nivolumab (C1D1) and during therapy at cycle 2 day 1 and cycle 4 day 1. Peripheral blood was collected in 8 mL Vacutainer Cell Preparation Tubes, from which PBMCs were isolated by centrifugation and then cryopreserved.

The receptor was isolated from a human donor with classical Hodgkin lymphoma. The sample consisted of peripheral blood mononuclear cells (PBMCs), taken at baseline. The rearrangement joined TRBV10-3 to TRBJ1-1; the D gene remains uncertain. The CDR3 protein is CAISEIGGTEAFF. The sequenced DNA: TGTGCCATCAGTGAGATAGGCGGGACTGAAGCTTTCTTT.